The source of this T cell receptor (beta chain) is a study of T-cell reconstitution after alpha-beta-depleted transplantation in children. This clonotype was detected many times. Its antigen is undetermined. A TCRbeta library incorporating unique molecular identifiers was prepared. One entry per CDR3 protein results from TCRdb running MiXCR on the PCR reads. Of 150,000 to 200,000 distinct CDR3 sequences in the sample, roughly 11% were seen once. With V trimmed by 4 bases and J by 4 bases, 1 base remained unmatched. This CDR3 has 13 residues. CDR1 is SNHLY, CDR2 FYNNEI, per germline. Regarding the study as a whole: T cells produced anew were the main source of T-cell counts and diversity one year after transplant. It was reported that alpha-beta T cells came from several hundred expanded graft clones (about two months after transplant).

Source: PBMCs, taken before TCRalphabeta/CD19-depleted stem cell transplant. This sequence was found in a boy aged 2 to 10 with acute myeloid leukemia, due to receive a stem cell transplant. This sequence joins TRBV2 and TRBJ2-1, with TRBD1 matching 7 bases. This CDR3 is CASSGTGYNEQFF. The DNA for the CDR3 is TGTGCCAGCAGTGGGACAGGATACAATGAGCAGTTCTTC. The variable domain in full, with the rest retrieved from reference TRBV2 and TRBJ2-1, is EPEVTQTPSHQVTQMGQEVILRCVPISNHLYFYWYRQILGQKVEFLVSFYNNEISEKSEIFDDQFSVERPDGSNFTLKIRSTKLEDSAMYFCASSGTGYNEQFFGPGTRLTVL.